This TCR beta chain was recorded in a study of control samples from healthy donors and cancer patients (dated by TCRdb to the early 2020s). As concerns this clone: Its antigen is currently not known. Base qualities are not at hand, and no much larger clone is one base apart. The identical CDR3 is also encoded by other nucleotide sequences in the sample.

The germline V gene (reference sequence) supplies CDR1 LNHNV and CDR2 YYDKDF. There are 15 amino acids in the CDR3, from cysteine to phenylalanine inclusive. Here the CDR3 DNA is all that survives: 45 bases in frame from base 1. V gives up 0 bases and J gives up 8 bases, and the segment between their germline ends measures 16 bases. Preparation of the library involved the immunoSEQ multiplex PCR assay. Here the immuneACCESS table is served through TCRdb, limited to in-frame sequences with V and J called. Missing clones are a known gap in these copies; in checked studies unresolved V genes cover under half, and the rest lacks a known reason. The sample records under 450,000 clones, 80% to 95% of which are singletons. 5% to 7% of the sample belongs to the ten largest clones.

This receptor chain uses TRBV15 and TRBJ1-2, with the D gene not clear enough to name. The clonotype was recovered from a man in his forties with head and neck cancer. The sample taken for sequencing was PBMCs. The CDR3 protein: CATSRDYTEGRGYTF. The bases read TGTGCCACCAGCAGAGATTATACGGAGGGTAGAGGCTACACCTTC. Extended through the reference TRBV15 and TRBJ1-2 proteins, this CDR3 yields the full variable domain: DAMVIQNPRYQVTQFGKPVTLSCSQTLNHNVMYWYQQKSSQAPKLLFHYYDKDFNNEADTPDNFQSRRPNTSFCFLDIRSPGLGDTAMYLCATSRDYTEGRGYTFGSGTRLTVV.